A single sample gave rise to the 22 T cell receptor beta chains below, sequenced in a study of cytomegalovirus exposure and HLA in healthy donors. PCR involved 60 Vbeta and 13 Jbeta primers. Method: immunoSEQ multiplex PCR; TCRdb's copy keeps in-frame clones and lacks some. The repertoire consists of 140,000 or so clones, with 65% to 90% occurring once and the leading ten covering 2.9%. Sample: PBMCs. The source of these receptors is a woman aged 30 to 39 in good health and CMV-seronegative.

V gene TRBV7-2 combines with J gene TRBJ2-5; the D gene is possibly TRBD2 (6 bases). V lost 3 bases to trimming and J lost 4 bases, with 12 bases between them. CDR3 length: 14 amino acids. From germline, CDR1 is SGHTA and CDR2 FQGNSA. CDR3 in DNA: TGTGCCAGCAGCTTTCCCGGGGGAGCAGAGACCCAGTACTTC. It encodes CASSFPGGAETQYF.

The chain carries TRBV6-1 and TRBJ2-7; 7 nucleotides agree with TRBD1. The CDR3 is 14 residues long. V trimming: 1 base; J trimming: 4 bases; junction bases outside the gene matches: 4. Germline V lookup: CDR1 MNHNS, CDR2 SASEGT. CDR3 sequence: CASSEENRGYEQYF. CDR3 DNA: TGTGCCAGCAGTGAAGAAAACAGGGGTTACGAGCAGTACTTC.

The J gene is TRBJ2-2, the V gene TRBV5-1; 9 positions match TRBD1. V gave up 4 bases and J gave up 7 bases; unmatched junction bases: 8. CDR1 is SGHRS, CDR2 YFSETQ, per germline. The CDR3 extends over 15 amino acids. In DNA, the CDR3 is TGCGCCAGCAGCGTCCGACAGGGGGTAGGCGGGGAGCTGTTTTTT. This gives the protein CASSVRQGVGGELFF. Full variable domain (rest looked up from reference TRBV5-1 and TRBJ2-2): KAGVTQTPRYLIKTRGQQVTLSCSPISGHRSVSWYQQTPGQGLQFLFEYFSETQRNKGNFPGRFSGRQFSNSRSEMNVSTLELGDSALYLCASSVRQGVGGELFFGEGSRLTVL.

The chain has TRBV10-1 and TRBJ2-2, with 13 bases that match TRBD2. Trimming took 6 bases from V and 5 from J; bases not matched to a gene: 9. The length of the CDR3 is 17 residues. Germline V gene lookup returns CDR1 WNHNN and CDR2 SYGVQD (reference sequence). The DNA of the CDR3 is TGCGCCAGCAGCGTCGGACTAGCGGGAGCAGAAACCGGGGAGCTGTTTTTT. This sequence encodes CASSVGLAGAETGELFF.

Written as DNA, the CDR3 is TGTGCCAGCAGTGGTCTAGGACAGGATTATGGCTACACCTTC. Residues: CASSGLGQDYGYTF. This chain uses TRBV6-1 with TRBJ1-2; TRBD1 aligns across 7 bases. Germline loops: CDR1 MNHNS, CDR2 SASEGT. Trimming took 4 bases from V and 5 from J; bases not matched to a gene: 7. The CDR3 is made up of 14 amino acids.

The rearrangement uses TRBV18 and TRBJ1-2; possible D gene TRBD1, 5 bases. V lost 5 bases and J lost 5, with 15 bases in between. The CDR3 covers 14 residues. CDR1 and CDR2 (germline): KGHSH, LQKENI. The CDR3 here is CASSSGLPHYGYTF. The CDR3 DNA reads TGTGCCAGCTCATCGGGACTGCCTCATTATGGCTACACCTTC. The full variable domain, rest sourced from reference TRBV18 and TRBJ1-2, is NAGVMQNPRHLVRRRGQEARLRCSPMKGHSHVYWYRQLPEEGLKFMVYLQKENIIDESGMPKERFSAEFPKEGPSILRIQQVVRGDSAAYFCASSSGLPHYGYTFGSGTRLTVV.

V gene TRBV7-2 combines with J gene TRBJ1-2, with a possible D match to TRBD1 (6 bases). This CDR3 is 15 amino acids long. Looked up from germline, CDR1 is SGHTA and CDR2 is FQGNSA. V was cut by 2 bases and J by 4 bases, with 14 bases left in between. The CDR3 DNA sequence: TGTGCCAGCAGCTTAAGGGGGGAGGGAGGCTATGGCTACACCTTC. Its protein product is CASSLRGEGGYGYTF.

This clone has just a few counts. The gene calls are TRBV9 and TRBJ2-3; D ambiguous. This CDR3 has 14 amino acids. Germline V gene data show CDR1 as SGDLS and CDR2 as YYNGEE. V dropped 7 bases and J dropped 2 bases, with 14 bases sitting between them. CDR3 sequence reads: CASSRADNTDTQYF. The CDR3 nucleotides read TGTGCCAGCTCAAGAGCAGACAACACAGATACGCAGTATTTT.

The V and J genes are TRBV7-8 and TRBJ2-5, with D possibly matching TRBD2 (6 bases). Germline CDR1 SGHVS, CDR2 FQNEAQ. The CDR3 runs to 15 residues. The V end was cut by 0 bases, the J end by 4 bases, with 12 bases between. The CDR3 DNA is TGTGCCAGCAGCTTAGCGGTCGGGAGTGGAGAGACCCAGTACTTC. It codes for CASSLAVGSGETQYF.

V usage is TRBV7-9 and J usage is TRBJ2-7; perhaps TRBD1 as D (6 bases). V lost 5 bases to trimming and J lost 3 bases, with 20 bases between them. This CDR3 has 16 residues. The germline V gene has CDR1 SEHNR and CDR2 FQNEAQ (reference sequence). As DNA, the CDR3 is TGTGCCAGCAGCCCATTGCTAAGGGACATCCACTACGAGCAGTACTTC. Protein: CASSPLLRDIHYEQYF.

The V call is TRBV19, the J call TRBJ1-1, with 8 bases fitting TRBD1. Germline CDR1 and CDR2: LNHDA and SQIVND (reference sequence). CDR3 length: 14 residues. V shed 8 bases and J 3 bases; nucleotides not matched to a gene: 8. As DNA, the CDR3 is TGTGCCAGTGACAGGGGCGTCGGGTACACTGAAGCTTTCTTT. Its translation is CASDRGVGYTEAFF. Variable domain in full (rest from reference TRBV19 and TRBJ1-1): DGGITQSPKYLFRKEGQNVTLSCEQNLNHDAMYWYRQDPGQGLRLIYYSQIVNDFQKGDIAEGYSVSREKKESFPLTVTSAQKNPTAFYLCASDRGVGYTEAFFGQGTRLTVV.

This clone came up a few times. The chain joins TRBV5-5 to TRBJ2-5; no firm D call. The J call is uncertain, as TRBJ2-7 better fits the DNA end. CDR3 length equals 14 residues. Germline CDR1 is SGHKS and CDR2 is YYEKEE (reference sequence). CDR3 amino acids: CASSFQDGPYEQYF. As DNA, the CDR3 is TGTGCCAGCAGCTTCCAGGATGGCCCCTACGAGCAGTACTTC.

The CDR3 region is CASSQSQGPNTEAFF. The DNA of the CDR3 is TGCGCCAGCAGTCAATCGCAGGGGCCGAACACTGAAGCTTTCTTT. The V and J genes are TRBV23-1 and TRBJ1-1; possibly TRBD1 for D (6 bases). TRBV23-1 is an ORF, with its function uncertain. V lost 0 bases to trimming and J lost 1 base, with 9 bases between them. The CDR3 contains 15 residues.

The chain uses TRBV30 and TRBJ2-3; 9 bases map to TRBD1. V lost 3 bases, J lost 0 bases, and 10 bases stayed unmatched. The CDR3 has 17 amino acids. Germline lookup yields CDR1 GTSNPN and CDR2 SVGIG (reference sequence). The CDR3 bases are TGTGCCTGGAGCGGGGGCGGACAGGGGTGGAGCACAGATACGCAGTATTTT. It encodes CAWSGGGQGWSTDTQYF.

The chain has TRBV2 and TRBJ1-5; 7 nucleotides align to TRBD1. After removal of 7 bases from V and 4 bases from J, the junction contained 4 bases not matched to a gene. Germline V gene sequence: CDR1 SNHLY, CDR2 FYNNEI. This CDR3 spans 13 amino acids. CDR3 loop: CASKGQLNQPQHF. CDR3 DNA: TGTGCCAGCAAGGGACAGCTTAATCAGCCCCAGCATTTT. Full variable domain (outside the CDR3, taken from reference TRBV2 and TRBJ1-5): EPEVTQTPSHQVTQMGQEVILRCVPISNHLYFYWYRQILGQKVEFLVSFYNNEISEKSEIFDDQFSVERPDGSNFTLKIRSTKLEDSAMYFCASKGQLNQPQHFGDGTRLSIL.

The chain uses TRBV30 and TRBJ2-7, with 8 bases lining up with TRBD2. Germline values: CDR1 GTSNPN, CDR2 SVGIG (reference sequence). V trimming: 1 base; J trimming: 6 bases; junction bases outside the gene matches: 8. The CDR3 contains 14 residues. This chain's CDR3 is CAWSALSGTSEQYF. CDR3 nucleotides: TGTGCCTGGAGTGCCCTTAGCGGGACTTCCGAGCAGTACTTC.

The rearrangement links TRBV7-3 to TRBJ2-2; TRBD1 is a possible D gene (6 bases). V lost 1 base, J lost 4 bases, and 10 bases lay in between. This CDR3 has 15 residues. CDR1 and CDR2 (germline): SGHTA, FQGTGA. The CDR3, as DNA: TGTGCCAGCAGCTTAAATGGACAGTTCACCGGGGAGCTGTTTTTT. It codes for CASSLNGQFTGELFF.

Worth noting for this clone: The sample has other DNA sequences that encode this CDR3 too. Here the CDR3 DNA reads TGTGCCAGCAGCTCGGACAGGGTAGACATTCAGTACTTC. Its protein product is CASSSDRVDIQYF. This chain uses TRBV7-9 with TRBJ2-4, with TRBD1 matching 8 bases. This CDR3 is built from 13 residues. Germline V lookup: CDR1 SEHNR, CDR2 FQNEAQ (reference sequence). The V segment lost 4 bases and the J segment 8 bases; nucleotides outside the gene matches: 4.

The V and J genes are TRBV10-3 and TRBJ2-5, with a tentative D call TRBD2 (6 bases). Germline V gene lookup returns CDR1 ENHRY and CDR2 SYGVKD. This CDR3 is 15 amino acids long. V lost 4 bases and J lost 2, with 14 bases in between. The CDR3: CAISAGRGEQETQYF. CDR3 DNA: TGTGCCATCAGTGCCGGGCGGGGCGAACAAGAGACCCAGTACTTC.

The chain couples TRBV6-6 to TRBJ1-2; 8 bases align to TRBD1. This CDR3 spans 13 amino acids. Germline V gene lookup returns CDR1 MNHNY and CDR2 SVGAGI (reference sequence). J was trimmed by 6 bases and V by 5 bases; bases with no gene match: 5. The CDR3 spells CASSPRTGNGYTF. The DNA of the CDR3 is TGTGCCAGCAGTCCCCGGACAGGGAATGGCTACACCTTC.

The gene calls are TRBV6-5 and TRBJ1-6; D not certain. Germline CDR1 reads MNHEY; CDR2 reads SVGAGI. This CDR3 contains 13 residues. V was clipped by 8 bases and J by 1 base, with 6 bases between them. CDR3 bases: TGTGCCAGCCGAGCGTCCTATAATTCACCCCTCCACTTT. This codes for CASRASYNSPLHF.

The sample holds one count of this clone. The chain's CDR3 is CASSPGDSPLHF. For the CDR3, the DNA is TGTGCCAGCAGCCCAGGGGACTCACCCCTCCACTTT. This sequence joins TRBV4-2 and TRBJ1-6; weak D call: TRBD1 (6 bases). The V gene lost 4 bases and the J gene lost 10 bases, with 8 bases spanning the gap. This CDR3 is 12 amino acids long. Germline CDR1 reads LGHNA; CDR2 reads YNFKEQ.